This T cell receptor (beta chain) was sequenced for a study of lymphopenia after photon versus proton radiotherapy. About this clone: Its cognate antigen is unknown.

TCRdb's table, derived via immunoSEQ multiplex PCR, lists solely in-frame clones and lacks some. In the table there are about 18,000 clones, about 92% of which are singletons. Study findings and constraints: Post-nadir TCR diversity decline inversely tracked overall survival among those who died. Only patients who died were analyzed for survival; proton advantage is unproven. Relative stability marked proton patients; photon patients lost diversity and naive cells.

This CDR3 has 12 amino acids. Germline CDR1 MGHDK, CDR2 SYGVNS. V lost 8 bases, J lost 5 bases, and 12 bases lay in between. The receptor was derived from a woman aged 40-49 years with cholangiocarcinoma. The sequences come from peripheral blood, collected from a patient treated with photon-based radiotherapy. This chain uses TRBV25-1 with TRBJ1-1, with D perhaps matching TRBD1 (6 bases). In nucleotides, the CDR3 is TGTGCCAGCTCTGACAGGCTAACTGAAGCTTTCTTT. Translation: CASSDRLTEAFF.